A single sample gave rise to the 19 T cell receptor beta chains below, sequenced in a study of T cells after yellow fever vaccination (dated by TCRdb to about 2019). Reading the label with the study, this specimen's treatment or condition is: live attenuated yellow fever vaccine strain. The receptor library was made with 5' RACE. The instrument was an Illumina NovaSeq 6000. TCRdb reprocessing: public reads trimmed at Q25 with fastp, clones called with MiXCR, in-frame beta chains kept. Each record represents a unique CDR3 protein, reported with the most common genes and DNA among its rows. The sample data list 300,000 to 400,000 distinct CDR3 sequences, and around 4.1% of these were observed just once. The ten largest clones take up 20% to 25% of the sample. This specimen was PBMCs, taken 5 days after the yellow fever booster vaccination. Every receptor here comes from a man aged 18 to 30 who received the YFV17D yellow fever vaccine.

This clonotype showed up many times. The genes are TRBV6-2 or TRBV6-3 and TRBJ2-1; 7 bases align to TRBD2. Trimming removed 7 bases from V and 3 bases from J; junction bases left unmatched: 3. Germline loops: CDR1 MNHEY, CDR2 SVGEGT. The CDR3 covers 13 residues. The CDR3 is CASNGGGYNEQFF. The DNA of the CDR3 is TGTGCCAGCAATGGGGGGGGCTACAATGAGCAGTTCTTC.

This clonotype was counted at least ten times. The CDR3 DNA reads as TGCGCCAGCAGCCAAGGGGGGGCCGGCACCGGGGAGCTGTTTTTT. Its protein is CASSQGGAGTGELFF. The genes are TRBV4-1 and TRBJ2-2; either TRBD1 or TRBD2 may supply D (6 bases each). The CDR3 sequence is 15 residues long. The V end lost 1 base, the J end lost 4 bases, and 10 bases lay between the germline ends. Germline V gene lookup returns CDR1 MGHRA and CDR2 YSYEKL.

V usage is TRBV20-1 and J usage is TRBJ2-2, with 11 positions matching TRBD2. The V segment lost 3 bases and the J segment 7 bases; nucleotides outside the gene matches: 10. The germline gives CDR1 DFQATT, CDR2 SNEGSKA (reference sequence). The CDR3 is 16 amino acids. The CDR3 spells CSARATSGGPDGELFF. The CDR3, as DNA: TGCAGTGCTAGGGCTACTAGCGGGGGTCCTGACGGGGAGCTGTTTTTT.

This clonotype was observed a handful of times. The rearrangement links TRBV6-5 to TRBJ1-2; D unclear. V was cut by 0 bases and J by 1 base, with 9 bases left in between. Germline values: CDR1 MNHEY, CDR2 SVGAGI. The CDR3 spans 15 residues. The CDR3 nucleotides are TGTGCCAGCAGTTACTCGGTCGGAGATAACTATGGCTACACCTTC. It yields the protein CASSYSVGDNYGYTF.

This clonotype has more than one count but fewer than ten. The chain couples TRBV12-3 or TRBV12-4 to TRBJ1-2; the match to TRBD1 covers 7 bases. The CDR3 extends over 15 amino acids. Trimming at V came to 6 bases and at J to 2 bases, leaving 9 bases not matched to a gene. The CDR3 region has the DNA TGTGCCAGCAGCCAAGGGACAGCTAAGAACTATGGCTACACCTTC. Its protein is CASSQGTAKNYGYTF.

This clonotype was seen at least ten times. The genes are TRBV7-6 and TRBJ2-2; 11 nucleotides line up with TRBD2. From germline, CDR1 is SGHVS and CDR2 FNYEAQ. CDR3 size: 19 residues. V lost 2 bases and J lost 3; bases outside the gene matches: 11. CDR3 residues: CASSLIPSGTSGYTGELFF. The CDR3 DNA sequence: TGTGCCAGCAGCTTAATTCCTTCCGGGACTAGCGGCTACACCGGGGAGCTGTTTTTT.

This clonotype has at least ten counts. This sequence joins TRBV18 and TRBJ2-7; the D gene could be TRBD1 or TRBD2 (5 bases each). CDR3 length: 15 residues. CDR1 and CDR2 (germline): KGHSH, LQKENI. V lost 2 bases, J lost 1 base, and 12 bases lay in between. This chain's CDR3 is CASSPTGDGSYEQYV. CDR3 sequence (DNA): TGTGCCAGCTCACCAACTGGGGACGGGTCCTACGAGCAGTACGTC.

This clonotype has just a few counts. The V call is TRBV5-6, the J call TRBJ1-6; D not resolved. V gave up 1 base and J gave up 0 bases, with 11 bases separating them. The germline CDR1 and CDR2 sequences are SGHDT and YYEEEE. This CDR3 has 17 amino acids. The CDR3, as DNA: TGTGCCAGCAGCTTGACAACAATAAACTCCTATAATTCACCCCTCCACTTT. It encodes CASSLTTINSYNSPLHF.

CDR3 amino acids: CASRNRQGWINTEAFF. CDR3 nucleotide sequence: TGCGCCAGCAGAAACCGGCAGGGTTGGATTAACACTGAAGCTTTCTTT. The chain has TRBV5-1 and TRBJ1-1; tentative D call: TRBD1 (5 bases). The CDR3 has 16 residues. The ends were cut back, 5 bases at V and 2 bases at J, with 19 bases in the middle. Germline-derived CDR1 and CDR2 are SGHRS and YFSETQ.

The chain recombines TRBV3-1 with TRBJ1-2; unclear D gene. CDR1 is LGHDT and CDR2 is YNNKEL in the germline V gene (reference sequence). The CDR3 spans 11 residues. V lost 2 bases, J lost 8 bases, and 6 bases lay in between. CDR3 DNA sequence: TGTGCCAGCAGCCAACTTGACGGCTACACCTTC. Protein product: CASSQLDGYTF. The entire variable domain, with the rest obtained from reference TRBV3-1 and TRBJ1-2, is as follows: DTAVSQTPKYLVTQMGNDKSIKCEQNLGHDTMYWYKQDSKKFLKIMFSYNNKELIINETVPNRFSPKSPDKAHLNLHINSLELGDSAVYFCASSQLDGYTFGSGTRLTVV.

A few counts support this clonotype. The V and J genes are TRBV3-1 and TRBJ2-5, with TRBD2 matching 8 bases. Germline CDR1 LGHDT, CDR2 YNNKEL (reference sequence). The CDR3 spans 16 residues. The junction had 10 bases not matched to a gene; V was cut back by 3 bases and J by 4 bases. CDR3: CASSQAPGGGRETQYF. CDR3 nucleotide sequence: TGTGCCAGCAGCCAGGCCCCCGGGGGGGGACGAGAGACCCAGTACTTC.

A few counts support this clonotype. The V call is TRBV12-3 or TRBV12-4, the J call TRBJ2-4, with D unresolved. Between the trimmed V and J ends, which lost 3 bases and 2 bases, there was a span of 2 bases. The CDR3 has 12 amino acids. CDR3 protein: CASSLTKNIQYF. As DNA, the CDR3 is TGTGCCAGCAGTTTGACCAAAAACATTCAGTACTTC.

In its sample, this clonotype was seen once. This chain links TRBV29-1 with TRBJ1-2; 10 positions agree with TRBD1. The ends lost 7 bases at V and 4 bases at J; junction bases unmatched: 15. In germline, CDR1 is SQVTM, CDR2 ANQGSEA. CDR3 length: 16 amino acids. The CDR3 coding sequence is TGCAGCGCAACTGGGACAGGGGATCGTTCGGGCTATGGCTACACCTTC. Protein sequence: CSATGTGDRSGYGYTF. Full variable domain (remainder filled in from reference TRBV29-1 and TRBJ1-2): SAVISQKPSRDICQRGTSLTIQCQVDSQVTMMFWYRQQPGQSLTLIATANQGSEATYESGFVIDKFPISRPNLTFSTLTVSNMSPEDSSIYLCSATGTGDRSGYGYTFGSGTRLTVV.

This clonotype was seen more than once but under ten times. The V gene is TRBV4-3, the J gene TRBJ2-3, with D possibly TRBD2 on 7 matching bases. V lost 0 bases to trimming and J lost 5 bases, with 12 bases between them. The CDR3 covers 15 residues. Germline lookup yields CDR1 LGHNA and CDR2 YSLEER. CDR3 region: CASSQDEGGLDTQYF. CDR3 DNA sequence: TGCGCCAGCAGCCAAGATGAGGGGGGGCTAGATACGCAGTATTTT.

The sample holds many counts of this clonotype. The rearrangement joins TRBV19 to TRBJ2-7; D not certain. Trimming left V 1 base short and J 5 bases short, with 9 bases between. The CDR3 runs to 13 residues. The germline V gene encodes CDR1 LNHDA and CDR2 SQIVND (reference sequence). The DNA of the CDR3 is TGTGCCAGTAGTATAGTTGTGGGTCACGAGCAGTACTTC. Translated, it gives CASSIVVGHEQYF.

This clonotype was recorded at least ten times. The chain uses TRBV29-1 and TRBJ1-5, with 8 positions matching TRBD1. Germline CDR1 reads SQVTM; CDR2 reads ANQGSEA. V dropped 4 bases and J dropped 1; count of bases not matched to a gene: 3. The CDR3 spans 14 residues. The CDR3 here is CSVGQGASNQPQHF. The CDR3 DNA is TGCAGCGTTGGTCAGGGGGCGAGCAATCAGCCCCAGCATTTT.

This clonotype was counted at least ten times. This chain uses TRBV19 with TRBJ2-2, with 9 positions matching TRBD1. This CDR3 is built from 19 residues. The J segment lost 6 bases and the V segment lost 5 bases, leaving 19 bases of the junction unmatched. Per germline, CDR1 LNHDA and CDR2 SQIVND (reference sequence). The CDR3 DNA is TGTGCCAGTAGTGCTATGATTTTCCGGACAGGGGAAAATCCCGGGGAGCTGTTTTTT. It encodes CASSAMIFRTGENPGELFF. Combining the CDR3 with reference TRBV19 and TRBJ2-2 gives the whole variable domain DGGITQSPKYLFRKEGQNVTLSCEQNLNHDAMYWYRQDPGQGLRLIYYSQIVNDFQKGDIAEGYSVSREKKESFPLTVTSAQKNPTAFYLCASSAMIFRTGENPGELFFGEGSRLTVL.

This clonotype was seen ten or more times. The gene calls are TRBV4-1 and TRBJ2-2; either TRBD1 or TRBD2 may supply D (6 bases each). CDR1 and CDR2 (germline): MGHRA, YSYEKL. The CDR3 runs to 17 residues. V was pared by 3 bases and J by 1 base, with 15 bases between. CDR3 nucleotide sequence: TGCGCCAGCAGCCACCCCCGGGGGCGGAAGAACACCGGGGAGCTGTTTTTT. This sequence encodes CASSHPRGRKNTGELFF.

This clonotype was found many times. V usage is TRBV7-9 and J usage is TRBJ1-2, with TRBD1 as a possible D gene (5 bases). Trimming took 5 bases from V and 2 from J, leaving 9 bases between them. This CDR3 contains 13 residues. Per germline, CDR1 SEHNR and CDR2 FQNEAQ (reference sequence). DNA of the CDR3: TGTGCCAGCAGCCAGACAGAAAACTATGGCTACACCTTC. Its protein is CASSQTENYGYTF.